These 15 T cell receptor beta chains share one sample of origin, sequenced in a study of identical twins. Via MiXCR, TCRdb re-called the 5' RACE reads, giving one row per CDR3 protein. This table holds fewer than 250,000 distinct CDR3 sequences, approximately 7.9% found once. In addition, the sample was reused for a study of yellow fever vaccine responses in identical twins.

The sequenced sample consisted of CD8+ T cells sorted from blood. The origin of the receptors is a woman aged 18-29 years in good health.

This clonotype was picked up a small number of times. The DNA of the CDR3 is TGTGCCAGCAGCTCAGTAGGGCCTGTCCATGAGCAGTTCTTC. This sequence encodes CASSSVGPVHEQFF. The rearrangement joins TRBV7-9 to TRBJ2-1, with D uncertain. Germline V CDR1 and CDR2: SEHNR, FQNEAQ (reference sequence). Trimming stripped 4 bases from V and 8 bases from J, with 15 bases between. This CDR3 spans 14 amino acids.

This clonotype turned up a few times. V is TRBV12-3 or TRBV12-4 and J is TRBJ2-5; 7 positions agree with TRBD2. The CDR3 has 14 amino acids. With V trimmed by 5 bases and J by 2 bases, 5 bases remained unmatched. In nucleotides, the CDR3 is TGTGCCAGCAGTCCGTCAGCGGGGCAAGAGACCCAGTACTTC. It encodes CASSPSAGQETQYF.

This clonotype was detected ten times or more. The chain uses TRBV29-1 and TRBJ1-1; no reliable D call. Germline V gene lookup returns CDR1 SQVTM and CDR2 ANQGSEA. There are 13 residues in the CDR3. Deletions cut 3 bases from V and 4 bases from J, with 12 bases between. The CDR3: CSVEASGRTEAFF. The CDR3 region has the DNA TGCAGCGTTGAGGCCTCCGGGCGCACTGAAGCTTTCTTT.

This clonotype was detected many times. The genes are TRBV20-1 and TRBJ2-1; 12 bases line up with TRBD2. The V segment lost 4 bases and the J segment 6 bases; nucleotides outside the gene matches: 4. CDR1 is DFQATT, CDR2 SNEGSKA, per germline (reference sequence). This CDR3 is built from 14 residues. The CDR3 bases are TGCAGTGCTACAGGACTAGCGGGACTCAATGAGCAGTTCTTC. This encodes CSATGLAGLNEQFF.

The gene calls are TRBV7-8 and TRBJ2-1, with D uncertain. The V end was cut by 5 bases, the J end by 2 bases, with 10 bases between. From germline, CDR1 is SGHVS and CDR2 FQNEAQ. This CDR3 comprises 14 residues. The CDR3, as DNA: TGTGCCAGCAGCCCTCTGGCGCCCTACAATGAGCAGTTCTTC. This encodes CASSPLAPYNEQFF.

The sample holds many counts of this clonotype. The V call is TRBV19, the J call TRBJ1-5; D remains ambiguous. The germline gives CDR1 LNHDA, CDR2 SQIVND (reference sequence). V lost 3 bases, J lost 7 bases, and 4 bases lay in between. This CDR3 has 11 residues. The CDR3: CASSIEQPQHF. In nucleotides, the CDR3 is TGTGCCAGTAGTATTGAGCAGCCCCAGCATTTT.

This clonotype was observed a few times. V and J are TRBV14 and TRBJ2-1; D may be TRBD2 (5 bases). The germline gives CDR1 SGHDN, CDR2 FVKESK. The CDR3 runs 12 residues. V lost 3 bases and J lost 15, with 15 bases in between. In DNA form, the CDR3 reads TGTGCCAGCAGCCAGTCGGGATATTCCCCGTTCTTC. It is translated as CASSQSGYSPFF.

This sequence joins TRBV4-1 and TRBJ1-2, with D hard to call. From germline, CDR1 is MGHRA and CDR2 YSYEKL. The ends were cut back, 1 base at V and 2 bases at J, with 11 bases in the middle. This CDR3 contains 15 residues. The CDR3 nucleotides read TGCGCCAGCAGCCAAGTGGGCACCACGAACTATGGCTACACCTTC. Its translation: CASSQVGTTNYGYTF.

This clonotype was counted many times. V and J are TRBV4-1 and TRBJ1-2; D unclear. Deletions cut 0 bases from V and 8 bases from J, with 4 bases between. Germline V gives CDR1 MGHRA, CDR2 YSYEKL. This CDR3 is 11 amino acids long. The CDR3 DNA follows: TGCGCCAGCAGCCAAGATTGGGGCTACACCTTC. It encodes CASSQDWGYTF.

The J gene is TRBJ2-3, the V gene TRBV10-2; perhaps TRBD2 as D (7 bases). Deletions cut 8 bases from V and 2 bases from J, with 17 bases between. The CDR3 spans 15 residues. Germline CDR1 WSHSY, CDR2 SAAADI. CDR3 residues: CASRSGDTPTDTQYF. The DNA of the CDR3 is TGCGCCAGCCGGAGCGGGGACACACCCACAGATACGCAGTATTTT.

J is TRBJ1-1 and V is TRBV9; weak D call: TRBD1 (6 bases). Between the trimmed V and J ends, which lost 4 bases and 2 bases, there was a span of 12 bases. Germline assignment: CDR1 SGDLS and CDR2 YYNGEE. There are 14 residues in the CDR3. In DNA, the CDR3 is TGTGCCAGCAGCAGGGGGGAAGCAAACACTGAAGCTTTCTTT. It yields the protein CASSRGEANTEAFF.

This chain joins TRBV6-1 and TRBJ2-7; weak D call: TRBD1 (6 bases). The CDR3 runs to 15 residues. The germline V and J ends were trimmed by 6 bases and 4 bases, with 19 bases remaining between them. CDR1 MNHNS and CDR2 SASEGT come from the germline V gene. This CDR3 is CASRVGTRTPYEQYF. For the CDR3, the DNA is TGTGCCAGCAGGGTGGGGACACGGACGCCTTACGAGCAGTACTTC.

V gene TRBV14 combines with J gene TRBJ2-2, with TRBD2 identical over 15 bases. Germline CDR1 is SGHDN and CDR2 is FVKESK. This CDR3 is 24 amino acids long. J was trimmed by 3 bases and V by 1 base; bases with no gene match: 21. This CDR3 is CASSQGFLIRPGLAGGGDTGELFF. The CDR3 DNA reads TGTGCCAGCAGCCAAGGATTCCTGATCAGACCGGGACTAGCGGGAGGTGGGGACACCGGGGAGCTGTTTTTT.

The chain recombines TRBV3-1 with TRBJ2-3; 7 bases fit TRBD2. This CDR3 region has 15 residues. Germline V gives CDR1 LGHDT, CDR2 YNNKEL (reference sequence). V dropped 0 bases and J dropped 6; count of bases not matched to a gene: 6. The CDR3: CASSQDLTSPDTQYF. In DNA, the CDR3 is TGTGCCAGCAGCCAAGACCTGACTAGCCCGGATACGCAGTATTTT.

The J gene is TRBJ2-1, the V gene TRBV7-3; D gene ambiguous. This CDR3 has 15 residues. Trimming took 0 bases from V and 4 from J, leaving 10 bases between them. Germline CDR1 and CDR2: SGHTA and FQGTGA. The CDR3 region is CASSLTPGDYNEQFF. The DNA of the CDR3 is TGTGCCAGCAGCTTAACCCCGGGCGATTACAATGAGCAGTTCTTC.